The T cell receptor (beta chain) under discussion was sequenced for a study of blood T cell repertoires in COVID-19. The wider study: Specimens from acute and convalescent COVID-19 originated in the United States, Italy and Spain. The analysed material was cDNA or gDNA that came from T cells, B-cell-depleted T cells, or PBMCs.

Authors' analysis steps: Estimation of nucleated cell counts was performed using reference gene primer amplification. Clones were read by immunoSEQ multiplex PCR, and TCRdb kept only the in-frame ones, dropping some. V and J calls and clone size follow that table, whereas D and trimming were derived from the DNA. This repertoire shows a few hundred thousand clones, about 90% found once; its top ten account for approximately 6.5%. This TCR was recovered from a woman aged 45-60 years with COVID-19, enrolled during active disease. The source material was peripheral blood.

The CDR3 region has the DNA TGTGCCAGCAGGGGACTAGCGGGAGACGACGCGAACACCGGGGAGCTGTTTTTT. Translating gives CASRGLAGDDANTGELFF. The chain links TRBV27 to TRBJ2-2, with 14 bases matching TRBD2. The CDR3 runs 18 residues. V lost 6 bases and J lost 0; bases outside the gene matches: 6. The germline gives CDR1 MNHEY, CDR2 SMNVEV (reference sequence).